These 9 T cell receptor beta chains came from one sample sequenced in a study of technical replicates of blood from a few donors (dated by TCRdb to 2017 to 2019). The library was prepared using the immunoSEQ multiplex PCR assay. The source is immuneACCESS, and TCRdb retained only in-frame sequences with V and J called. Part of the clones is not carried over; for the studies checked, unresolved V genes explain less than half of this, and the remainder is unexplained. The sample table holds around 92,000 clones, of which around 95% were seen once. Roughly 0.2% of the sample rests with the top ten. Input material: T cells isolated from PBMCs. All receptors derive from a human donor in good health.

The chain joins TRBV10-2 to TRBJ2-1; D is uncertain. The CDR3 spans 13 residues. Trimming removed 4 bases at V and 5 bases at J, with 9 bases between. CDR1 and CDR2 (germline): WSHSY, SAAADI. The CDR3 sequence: CASSVNNNNEQFF. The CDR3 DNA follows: TGCGCCAGCAGTGTAAACAACAACAATGAGCAGTTCTTC.

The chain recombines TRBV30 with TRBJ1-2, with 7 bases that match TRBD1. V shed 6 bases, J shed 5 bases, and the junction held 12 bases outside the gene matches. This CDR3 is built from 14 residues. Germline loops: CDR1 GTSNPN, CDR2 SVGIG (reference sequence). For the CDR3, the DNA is TGTGCCTGTGACAGGGTGGAGGGTTTATATGGCTACACCTTC. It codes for CACDRVEGLYGYTF.

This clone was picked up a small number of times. This chain's CDR3 is CASSLDRAQETQYF. Written as DNA, the CDR3 is TGCGCCAGCAGCTTGGACAGGGCCCAAGAGACCCAGTACTTC. This sequence joins TRBV5-1 and TRBJ2-5, with D tentatively TRBD1 (6 bases). From germline, CDR1 is SGHRS and CDR2 YFSETQ. This CDR3 region has 14 residues. With 0 bases removed from V and 1 base from J, the gap between germline ends came to 7 bases.

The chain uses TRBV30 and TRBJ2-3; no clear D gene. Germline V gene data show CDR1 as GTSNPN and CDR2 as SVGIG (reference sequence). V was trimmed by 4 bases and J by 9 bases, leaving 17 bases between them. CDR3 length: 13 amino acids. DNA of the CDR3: TGTGCCTGGACCCTTCCCGGGTATCAAACGCAGTATTTT. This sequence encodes CAWTLPGYQTQYF. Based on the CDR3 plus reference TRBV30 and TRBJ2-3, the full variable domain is SQTIHQWPATLVQPVGSPLSLECTVEGTSNPNLYWYRQAAGRGLQLLFYSVGIGQISSEVPQNLSASRPQDRQFILSSKKLLLSDSGFYLCAWTLPGYQTQYFGPGTRLTVL.

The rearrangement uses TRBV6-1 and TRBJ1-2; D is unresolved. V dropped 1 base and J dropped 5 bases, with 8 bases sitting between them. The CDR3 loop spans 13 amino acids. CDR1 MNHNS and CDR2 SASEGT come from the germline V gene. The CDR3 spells CASSEGRKYGYTF. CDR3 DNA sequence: TGTGCCAGCAGTGAAGGGCGGAAGTATGGCTACACCTTC.

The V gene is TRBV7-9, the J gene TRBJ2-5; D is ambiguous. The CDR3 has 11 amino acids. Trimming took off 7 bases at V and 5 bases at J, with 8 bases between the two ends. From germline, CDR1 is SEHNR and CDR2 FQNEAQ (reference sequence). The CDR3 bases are TGTGCCAGCAACTTCATGGAGACCCAGTACTTC. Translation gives CASNFMETQYF.

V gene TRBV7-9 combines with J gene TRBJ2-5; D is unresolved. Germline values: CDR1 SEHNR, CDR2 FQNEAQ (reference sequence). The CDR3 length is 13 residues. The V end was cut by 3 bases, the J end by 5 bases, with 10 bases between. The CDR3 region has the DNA TGTGCCAGCAGCTTGGGCAATTTGGAGACCCAGTACTTC. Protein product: CASSLGNLETQYF. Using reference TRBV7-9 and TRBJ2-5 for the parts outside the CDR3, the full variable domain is DTGVSQNPRHKITKRGQNVTFRCDPISEHNRLYWYRQTLGQGPEFLTYFQNEAQLEKSRLLSDRFSAERPKGSFSTLEIQRTEQGDSAMYLCASSLGNLETQYFGPGTRLLVL.

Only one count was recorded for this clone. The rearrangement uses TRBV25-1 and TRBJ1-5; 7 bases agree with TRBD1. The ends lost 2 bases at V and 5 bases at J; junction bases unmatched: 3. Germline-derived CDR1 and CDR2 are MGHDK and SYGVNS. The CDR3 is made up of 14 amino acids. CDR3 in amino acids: CASSEPGGHQPQHF. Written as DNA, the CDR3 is TGTGCCAGCAGTGAACCAGGGGGACATCAGCCCCAGCATTTT.

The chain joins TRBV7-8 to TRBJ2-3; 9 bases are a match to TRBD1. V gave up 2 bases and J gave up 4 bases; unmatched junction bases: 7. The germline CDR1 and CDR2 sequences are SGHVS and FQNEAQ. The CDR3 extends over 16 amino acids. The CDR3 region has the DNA TGTGCCAGCAGCTTAAAATACAGGGGGCACGCAGATACGCAGTATTTT. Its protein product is CASSLKYRGHADTQYF.